The entry that follows covers one T cell receptor (beta chain) sequence. Antigen: not known. The record originates from a study of cytomegalovirus exposure and HLA in healthy donors. Study results and caveats: As was reported, the HLA-A and HLA-B alleles of most subjects were accurately predicted from TCR beta sequences.

PCR used 60 Vbeta primers and 13 Jbeta primers. TCRdb's table, derived via immunoSEQ multiplex PCR, lists solely in-frame clones and lacks some. Of 150,000 to 200,000 clones listed, less than 85% are singletons. CDR1 and CDR2 from the germline V gene are LNHDA and SQIVND (reference sequence). The ends were cut back, 11 bases at V and 4 bases at J, with 8 bases in the middle. CDR3 size: 10 residues. Healthy bone marrow donors formed the donor group. Sequenced: PBMCs. The chain links TRBV19 to TRBJ1-2, with no clear D. The receptor's source is a man younger than 35 in good health and CMV-seronegative. The CDR3 protein is CASKSYGYTF. The DNA of the CDR3 is TGTGCCTCTAAGTCCTATGGCTACACCTTC.